This T cell receptor beta chain was sequenced for a study of regulatory T cells in long-lasting Graves disease. Study findings and constraints: When disease was persistent, TRBV28, TRBJ1-2 and TRBJ2-5 were the favored segments.

There are many counts of this clonotype. Antigen unknown. The length of the CDR3 is 14 residues. The V end was cut by 7 bases, the J end by 4 bases, with 14 bases between. The time point: newly diagnosed GD, antithyroid drugs for less than 3 months. PBMC-extracted RNA yielded the TCR library. Doctors identified Graves' disease using the American Thyroid Association guidelines. Libraries of TCR beta came from iRepertoire HTBI primers plus Arm-PCR of CDR3 regions. TCRdb re-called the multiplex PCR reads with MiXCR, one entry per CDR3 protein. The table lists roughly 360,000 distinct CDR3 sequences, 10% to 15% of them singletons. This same sample was also taken into another study, of T cells in Graves' hyperthyroidism and ophthalmopathy. As that report states: HTBI primers drove first-round RT-PCR of the TCR CDR3.

The clonotype originates from a woman aged 18-29 years with Graves disease. The sample here was peripheral blood mononuclear cells (PBMCs), taken at new diagnosis, from a patient treated with antithyroid drugs. This chain connects TRBV12-3 or TRBV12-4 to TRBJ1-5, with D tentatively TRBD1 (6 bases). The CDR3, as DNA: TGTGCCAGCACCTCGGGGACACGTAATCAGCCCCAGCATTTT. It specifies CASTSGTRNQPQHF.